Below are 5 T cell receptor beta chains sequenced from a single sample in a study of a mutant IDH1 vaccine in newly diagnosed glioma. Using immunoSEQ multiplex PCR, the repertoire was profiled, and TCRdb retains in-frame clones only, with some absent. The sample consists of about 50,000 clones, around 86% of them appearing once. Time point denoted: baseline, week 1 (first vaccination visit). Treatment given: pre-vaccination baseline after standard-of-care therapy. Sequences were derived from PBMCs, sampled from a glioma patient treated with radiotherapy, temozolomide or both. The receptor source for this set is a man aged 35 to 55 with glioma.

This sequence joins TRBV5-4 and TRBJ2-3; 9 positions agree with TRBD2. Trimming took 4 bases from V and 5 from J; bases not matched to a gene: 14. The germline V gene has CDR1 SGHNT and CDR2 YYREEE (reference sequence). The CDR3 loop spans 17 amino acids. The CDR3 spells CASSPFAGGPGGDTQYF. CDR3 DNA sequence: TGTGCCAGCAGCCCCTTCGCGGGAGGGCCGGGGGGAGATACGCAGTATTTT.

The rearrangement joins TRBV9 to TRBJ2-3; 9 bases are a match to TRBD2. Germline CDR1 is SGDLS and CDR2 is YYNGEE. This CDR3 region has 16 residues. V trimming: 2 bases; J trimming: 6 bases; junction bases outside the gene matches: 10. The CDR3 is CASSVTAGTSSDTQYF. The DNA for the CDR3 is TGTGCCAGCAGCGTGACCGCCGGGACTAGCTCGGATACGCAGTATTTT.

The chain is built from TRBV12-5 and TRBJ2-5, with D uncertain. CDR1 and CDR2 from the germline V gene are LGHNT and FRNRAP. CDR3 length: 15 amino acids. The V gene lost 1 base and the J gene lost 2 bases, with 11 bases spanning the gap. CDR3 coding DNA: TGTGCTAGTGGTTTGGGACAAGCTCCACAAGAGACCCAGTACTTC. Amino acid sequence: CASGLGQAPQETQYF. Combining the CDR3 with reference TRBV12-5 and TRBJ2-5 gives the whole variable domain DARVTQTPRHKVTEMGQEVTMRCQPILGHNTVFWYRQTMMQGLELLAYFRNRAPLDDSGMPKDRFSAEMPDATLATLKIQPSEPRDSAVYFCASGLGQAPQETQYFGPGTRLLVL.

This chain uses TRBV4-2 with TRBJ1-2; 10 nucleotides match TRBD1. The CDR3 loop spans 15 amino acids. V was clipped by 2 bases and J by 3 bases; unmatched bases: 3. Germline-derived CDR1 and CDR2 are LGHNA and YNFKEQ. CDR3 sequence: CASSQPGQGYYGYTF. The CDR3 nucleotides read TGTGCCAGCAGCCAACCGGGACAGGGGTACTATGGCTACACCTTC.

This clone occurred a few times. The rearrangement uses TRBV29-1 and TRBJ1-1; 8 nucleotides line up with TRBD1. This CDR3 spans 12 amino acids. V lost 7 bases, J lost 7 bases, and 8 bases stayed unmatched. From germline, CDR1 is SQVTM and CDR2 ANQGSEA. The CDR3 reads CSARQGMDEAFF. DNA for the CDR3: TGCAGCGCGCGACAGGGGATGGATGAAGCTTTCTTT. The whole variable domain, filled in from reference TRBV29-1 and TRBJ1-1, reads SAVISQKPSRDICQRGTSLTIQCQVDSQVTMMFWYRQQPGQSLTLIATANQGSEATYESGFVIDKFPISRPNLTFSTLTVSNMSPEDSSIYLCSARQGMDEAFFGQGTRLTVV.